The T cell receptor beta chain described here comes from a study of human T cells and chemical hapten exposure. A note on this clonotype: Its antigen is not known.

The germline V and J ends were trimmed by 5 bases and 5 bases, with 16 bases remaining between them. Germline V CDR1 and CDR2: DFQATT, SNEGSKA (reference sequence). The CDR3 length is 14 residues. TCRdb itself ran the RACE reads through MiXCR, one entry per CDR3 protein. The sample includes tens of thousands of distinct CDR3 sequences, over 8% of them seen just once. Time point reported: healthy volunteer bleed at 2 weeks. The study extracted total RNA from unfractionated whole blood. Study findings and constraints: Sensitizing to DPC left TCRs with a frequency above 1 in 1000 unaltered.

This chain uses TRBV20-1 with TRBJ2-1; no clear D. This receptor was identified in a female donor in good health. Some clones in this sample may be carry-over from other donors' samples. The sequenced sample consisted of whole blood. The CDR3 region is CSAPGLSGNNEQFF. CDR3 sequence (DNA): TGCAGTGCTCCGGGCCTGTCGGGCAACAATGAGCAGTTCTTC.